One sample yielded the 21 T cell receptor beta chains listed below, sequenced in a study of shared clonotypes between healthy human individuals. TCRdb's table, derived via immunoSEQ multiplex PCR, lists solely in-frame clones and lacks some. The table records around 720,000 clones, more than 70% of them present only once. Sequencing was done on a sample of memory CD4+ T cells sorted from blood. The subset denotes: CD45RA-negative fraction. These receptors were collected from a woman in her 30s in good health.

In DNA, the CDR3 is TGTGCCAGCTCTGAGGAGCAGGGGTTAGAGACCCAGTACTTC. This sequence encodes CASSEEQGLETQYF. The chain combines TRBV6-1 with TRBJ2-5, with D possibly TRBD1 on 6 matching bases. Germline CDR1 is MNHNS and CDR2 is SASEGT. Trimming took off 8 bases at V and 4 bases at J, with 17 bases between the two ends. There are 14 residues in the CDR3.

CDR3 in DNA: TGTGCCAGCAGTTTATACGGGGCCAACGTCCTGACTTTC. Amino acid sequence: CASSLYGANVLTF. The chain couples TRBV27 to TRBJ2-6, with D unclear. The germline V gene has CDR1 MNHEY and CDR2 SMNVEV (reference sequence). The V and J ends lost 1 base and 4 bases respectively, with 2 bases between them. CDR3 length: 13 amino acids.

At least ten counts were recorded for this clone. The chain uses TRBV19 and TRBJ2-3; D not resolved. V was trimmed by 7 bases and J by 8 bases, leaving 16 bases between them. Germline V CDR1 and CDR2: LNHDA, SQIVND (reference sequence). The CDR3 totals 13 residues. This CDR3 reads CASTFTSSSTQYF. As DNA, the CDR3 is TGTGCCAGTACATTCACTTCCTCTTCTACGCAGTATTTT.

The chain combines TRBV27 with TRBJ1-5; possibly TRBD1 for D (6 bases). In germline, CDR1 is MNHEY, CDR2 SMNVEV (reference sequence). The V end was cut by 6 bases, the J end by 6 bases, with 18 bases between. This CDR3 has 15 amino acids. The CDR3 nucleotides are TGTGCCAGCAGCGGAGGCAGGGGCTATAGTCAGCCCCAGCATTTT. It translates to CASSGGRGYSQPQHF.

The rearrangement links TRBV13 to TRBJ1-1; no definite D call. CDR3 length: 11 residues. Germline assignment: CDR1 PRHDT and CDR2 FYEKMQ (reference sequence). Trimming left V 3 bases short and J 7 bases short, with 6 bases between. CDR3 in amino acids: CASSLVDEAFF. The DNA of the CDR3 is TGTGCCAGCAGCTTGGTGGATGAAGCTTTCTTT.

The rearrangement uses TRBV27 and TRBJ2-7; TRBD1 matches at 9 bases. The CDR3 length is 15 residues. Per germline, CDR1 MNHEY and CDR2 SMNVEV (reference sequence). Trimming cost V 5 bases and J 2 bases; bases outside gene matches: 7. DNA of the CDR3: TGTGCCAGCAGTCCATCCGGGACAGGGCCCTACGAGCAGTACTTC. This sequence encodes CASSPSGTGPYEQYF.

CDR3 sequence: CASSANGGGEQFF. In nucleotides, the CDR3 is TGTGCCAGCAGCGCAAATGGGGGTGGTGAGCAGTTCTTC. V is TRBV11-3 and J is TRBJ2-1; D possibly matches TRBD1 or TRBD2 (5 bases each). The CDR3 sequence is 13 residues long. CDR1 and CDR2 from the germline V gene are SGHNT and YENEEA. Trimming took off 5 bases at V and 9 bases at J, with 14 bases between the two ends.

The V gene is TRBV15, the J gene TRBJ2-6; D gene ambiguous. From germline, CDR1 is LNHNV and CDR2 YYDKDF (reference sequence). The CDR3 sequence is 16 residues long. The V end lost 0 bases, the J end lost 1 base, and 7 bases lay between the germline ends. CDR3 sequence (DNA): TGTGCCACCAGCAGAGATGTGGCATCTGGGGCCAACGTCCTGACTTTC. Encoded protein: CATSRDVASGANVLTF.

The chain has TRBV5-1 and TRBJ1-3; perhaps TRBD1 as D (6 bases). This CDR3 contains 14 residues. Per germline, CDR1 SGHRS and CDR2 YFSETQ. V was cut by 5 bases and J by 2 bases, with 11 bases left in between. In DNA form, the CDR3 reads TGCGCCAGCAGTCAGGACAGCCCTGGAAACACCATATATTTT. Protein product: CASSQDSPGNTIYF.

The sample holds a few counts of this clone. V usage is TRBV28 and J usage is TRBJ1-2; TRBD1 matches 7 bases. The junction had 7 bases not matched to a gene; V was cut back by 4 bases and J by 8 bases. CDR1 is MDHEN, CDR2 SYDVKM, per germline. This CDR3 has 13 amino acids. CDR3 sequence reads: CASSSDRVRGYTF. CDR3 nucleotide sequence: TGTGCCAGCAGTTCCGACAGGGTCCGCGGCTACACCTTC.

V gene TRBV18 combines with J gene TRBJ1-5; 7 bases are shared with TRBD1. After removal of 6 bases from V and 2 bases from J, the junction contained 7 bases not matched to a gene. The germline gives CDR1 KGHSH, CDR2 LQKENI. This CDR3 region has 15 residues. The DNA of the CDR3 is TGTGCCAGCTCGCGGGACAGCTTTGGCAATCAGCCCCAGCATTTT. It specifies CASSRDSFGNQPQHF.

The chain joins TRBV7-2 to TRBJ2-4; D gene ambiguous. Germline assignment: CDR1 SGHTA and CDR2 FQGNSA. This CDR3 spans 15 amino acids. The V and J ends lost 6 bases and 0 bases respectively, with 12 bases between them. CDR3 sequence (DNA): TGTGCCAGCAGTCAGGTGGTACTAGCCAAAAACATTCAGTACTTC. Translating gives CASSQVVLAKNIQYF.

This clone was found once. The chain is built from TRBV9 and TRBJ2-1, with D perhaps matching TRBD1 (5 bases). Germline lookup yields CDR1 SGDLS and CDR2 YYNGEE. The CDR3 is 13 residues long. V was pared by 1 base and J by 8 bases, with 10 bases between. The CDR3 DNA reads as TGTGCCAGCAGCGTACAGGGTAACGATGAGCAGTTCTTC. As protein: CASSVQGNDEQFF.

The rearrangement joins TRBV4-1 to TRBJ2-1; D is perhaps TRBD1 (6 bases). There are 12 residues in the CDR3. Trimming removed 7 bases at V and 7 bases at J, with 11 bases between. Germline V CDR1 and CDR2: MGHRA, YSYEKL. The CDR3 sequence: CASKSRGNEQFF. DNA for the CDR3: TGCGCCAGCAAGAGCAGGGGAAATGAGCAGTTCTTC.

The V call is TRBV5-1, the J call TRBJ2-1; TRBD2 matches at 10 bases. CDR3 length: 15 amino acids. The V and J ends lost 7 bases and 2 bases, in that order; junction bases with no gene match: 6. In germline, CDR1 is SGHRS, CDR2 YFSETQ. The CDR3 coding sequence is TGCGCCAGCGCCACCGGGACTAGCGCCTACAATGAGCAGTTCTTC. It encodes CASATGTSAYNEQFF.

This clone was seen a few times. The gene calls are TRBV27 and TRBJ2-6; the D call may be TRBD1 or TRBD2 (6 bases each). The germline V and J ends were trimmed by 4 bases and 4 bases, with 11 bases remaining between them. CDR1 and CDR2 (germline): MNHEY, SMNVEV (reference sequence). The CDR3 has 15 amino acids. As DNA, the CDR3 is TGTGCCAGCAGTTCATGGGGGGCCGGGGCCAACGTCCTGACTTTC. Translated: CASSSWGAGANVLTF.

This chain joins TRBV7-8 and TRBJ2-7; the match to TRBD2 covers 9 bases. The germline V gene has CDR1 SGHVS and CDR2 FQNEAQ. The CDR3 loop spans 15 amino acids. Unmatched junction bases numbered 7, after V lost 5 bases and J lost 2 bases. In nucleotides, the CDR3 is TGTGCCAGCAGCAAGGGGTCTAGCGGGACCTACGAGCAGTACTTC. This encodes CASSKGSSGTYEQYF.

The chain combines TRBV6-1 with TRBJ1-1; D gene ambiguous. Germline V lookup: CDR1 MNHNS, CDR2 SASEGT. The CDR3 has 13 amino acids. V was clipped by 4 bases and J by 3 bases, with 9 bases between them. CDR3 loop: CASSVREYTEAFF. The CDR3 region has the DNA TGTGCCAGCAGTGTTCGTGAGTACACTGAAGCTTTCTTT.

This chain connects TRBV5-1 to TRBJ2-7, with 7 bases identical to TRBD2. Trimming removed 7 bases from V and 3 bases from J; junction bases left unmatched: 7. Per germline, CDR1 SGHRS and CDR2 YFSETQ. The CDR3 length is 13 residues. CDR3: CASLLGTIYEQYF. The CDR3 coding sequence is TGCGCCAGCTTACTAGGGACTATCTACGAGCAGTACTTC.

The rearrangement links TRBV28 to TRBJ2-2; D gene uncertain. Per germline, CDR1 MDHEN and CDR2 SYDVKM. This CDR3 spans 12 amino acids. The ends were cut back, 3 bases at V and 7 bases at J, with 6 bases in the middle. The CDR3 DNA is TGTGCCAGCAGTTTGGGTGTCGGGGAGCTGTTTTTT. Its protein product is CASSLGVGELFF.

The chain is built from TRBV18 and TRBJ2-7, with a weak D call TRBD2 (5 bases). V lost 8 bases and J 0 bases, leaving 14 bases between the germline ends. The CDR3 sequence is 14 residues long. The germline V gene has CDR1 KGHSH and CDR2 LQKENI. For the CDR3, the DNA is TGTGCCAGCCGTTCCGGGGAGAGCTCCTACGAGCAGTACTTC. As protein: CASRSGESSYEQYF.